Listed below are T cell receptor beta chains from one sample, sequenced in a study of T cells of healthy individuals. TCRdb ran MiXCR on the 5' RACE reads and lists one entry per CDR3 protein. The repertoire holds some 69,000 distinct CDR3 sequences, with about 17% as singletons. The receptors come from a human donor in good health. The CDR3 runs from the conserved cysteine through the conserved F or W. The order of the fields is J gene, V gene, clone size, D gene, CDR3 protein, CDR3 DNA. D genes are given only for firm matches. Only part of the rows carry a size: once, few, many, or a class if the clone is expanded.

J: TRBJ2-1
V: TRBV14
size: many
D: TRBD2
CDR3: CASSLGLANEQFF
DNA: TGTGCCAGCAGCCTCGGACTAGCAAATGAGCAGTTCTTC

J: TRBJ2-7
V: TRBV25-1
size: once
D: .
CDR3: CASSDPGQGGEQYF
DNA: TGTGCCAGCAGTGACCCGGGTCAGGGTGGCGAGCAGTACTTC

J: TRBJ2-6
V: TRBV7-9
size: .
D: TRBD1
CDR3: CASSWGTGGSGANVLTF
DNA: TGTGCCAGCAGCTGGGGGACAGGGGGCTCTGGGGCCAACGTCCTGACTTTC

J: TRBJ2-7
V: TRBV15
size: few
D: TRBD1
CDR3: CATSRQGAEEQYF
DNA: TGTGCCACCAGCAGACAGGGGGCAGAGGAGCAGTACTTC

J: TRBJ1-5
V: TRBV10-3
size: few
D: .
CDR3: CAAMGAGDSNQPQHF
DNA: TGTGCCGCGATGGGGGCAGGGGATAGCAATCAGCCCCAGCATTTT

J: TRBJ2-6
V: TRBV7-9
size: .
D: .
CDR3: CASSLRTLRSNVLTF
DNA: TGTGCCAGCAGCTTAAGGACCCTTAGGTCCAACGTCCTGACTTTC

J: TRBJ2-1
V: TRBV12-5
size: many
D: TRBD2
CDR3: CASGLTLAGGPIYEQFF
DNA: TGTGCTAGTGGTTTGACGTTAGCGGGAGGGCCAATCTATGAGCAGTTCTTC

J: TRBJ2-1
V: TRBV29-1
size: many
D: .
CDR3: CSVAERNEQFF
DNA: TGCAGCGTTGCAGAGCGCAATGAGCAGTTCTTC

J: TRBJ1-5
V: TRBV18
size: few
D: .
CDR3: CASSQGHSNQPQHF
DNA: TGTGCCAGCTCCCAAGGTCATAGCAATCAGCCCCAGCATTTT

J: TRBJ1-2
V: TRBV6-5
size: many
D: TRBD1
CDR3: CASSYFHGQGRTGYTF
DNA: TGTGCCAGCAGTTACTTCCACGGACAGGGGAGGACTGGCTACACCTTC

J: TRBJ1-4
V: TRBV25-1
size: few
D: .
CDR3: CASSEPVRGSNEKLFF
DNA: TGTGCCAGCAGTGAACCAGTCAGGGGCTCTAATGAAAAACTGTTTTTT

J: TRBJ2-1
V: TRBV9
size: .
D: TRBD1
CDR3: CASSSLTGTAYNEQFF
DNA: TGTGCCAGCAGCTCCTTAACCGGGACAGCCTACAATGAGCAGTTCTTC

J: TRBJ2-7
V: TRBV11-2
size: .
D: .
CDR3: CASSLRGQGTYEQYF
DNA: TGTGCCAGCAGCTTAAGGGGTCAAGGGACCTACGAGCAGTACTTC

J: TRBJ1-2
V: TRBV19
size: many
D: TRBD1
CDR3: CASKTDRADFGYTF
DNA: TGTGCCAGCAAAACGGACAGGGCCGATTTTGGCTACACCTTC

J: TRBJ1-1
V: TRBV27
size: few
D: .
CDR3: CASSPLPFRGTEAFF
DNA: TGTGCCAGCAGTCCACTACCGTTCAGGGGCACTGAAGCTTTCTTT

J: TRBJ2-3
V: TRBV25-1
size: .
D: TRBD2
CDR3: CASSSGRQTDTQYF
DNA: TGTGCCAGCAGCAGCGGGAGGCAAACAGATACGCAGTATTTT

J: TRBJ2-1
V: TRBV15
size: few
D: .
CDR3: CATSRETKRDEQFF
DNA: TGTGCCACCAGCAGGGAGACTAAGAGGGATGAGCAGTTCTTC

J: TRBJ1-2
V: TRBV6-1
size: .
D: TRBD1
CDR3: CASNIDRGDYGYTF
DNA: TGTGCCAGCAACATTGACAGGGGGGACTATGGCTACACCTTC

J: TRBJ1-1
V: TRBV7-2
size: .
D: .
CDR3: CASSLGARGTEAFF
DNA: TGTGCCAGCAGCTTAGGGGCCAGGGGAACTGAAGCTTTCTTT

J: TRBJ2-1
V: TRBV2
size: many
D: TRBD2
CDR3: CASRAPGGSSYNEQFF
DNA: TGTGCCAGCAGGGCCCCTGGCGGGAGCTCCTACAATGAGCAGTTCTTC

J: TRBJ2-3
V: TRBV7-6
size: many
D: .
CDR3: CASSLVAGLEAINTDTQYF
DNA: TGTGCCAGCAGCTTAGTTGCGGGGCTAGAGGCGATCAACACAGATACGCAGTATTTT

J: TRBJ2-1
V: TRBV6-1
size: many
D: TRBD2
CDR3: CASGNLAGGYNEQFF
DNA: TGTGCCAGCGGAAACTTAGCGGGAGGTTACAATGAGCAGTTCTTC

J: TRBJ2-7
V: TRBV7-9
size: .
D: TRBD1
CDR3: CASSLDQGQGGYEQYF
DNA: TGTGCCAGCAGCTTAGATCAGGGACAGGGGGGATACGAGCAGTACTTC

J: TRBJ2-2
V: TRBV2
size: .
D: .
CDR3: CASSSLRELFF
DNA: TGTGCCAGCAGTAGCTTAAGGGAGCTGTTTTTT

J: TRBJ1-1
V: TRBV30
size: many
D: TRBD1
CDR3: CAWSVQGGGSGTEAFF
DNA: TGTGCCTGGAGTGTTCAGGGGGGGGGATCGGGGACTGAAGCTTTCTTT

J: TRBJ2-1
V: TRBV4-1
size: .
D: .
CDR3: CASSPPGLYQVNEQFF
DNA: TGCGCCAGCAGCCCCCCGGGGCTGTACCAGGTCAATGAGCAGTTCTTC

J: TRBJ2-7
V: TRBV10-3
size: .
D: TRBD2
CDR3: CAISEPTGLAANEQYF
DNA: TGTGCCATCAGTGAGCCTACTGGACTAGCGGCCAACGAGCAGTACTTC

J: TRBJ1-5
V: TRBV27
size: .
D: .
CDR3: CASGYTDSSNQPQHF
DNA: TGTGCCAGCGGATATACGGACAGTAGCAATCAGCCCCAGCATTTT

J: TRBJ2-3
V: TRBV28
size: many
D: TRBD2
CDR3: CASSPTSASTDTQYF
DNA: TGTGCCAGCAGCCCGACTAGCGCGAGCACAGATACGCAGTATTTT

J: TRBJ2-7
V: TRBV5-1
size: .
D: TRBD1
CDR3: CASSWRTGETYEQYF
DNA: TGCGCCAGCAGCTGGCGGACAGGGGAGACCTACGAGCAGTACTTC

J: TRBJ1-1
V: TRBV9
size: .
D: .
CDR3: CASSVVETANTEAFF
DNA: TGTGCCAGCAGCGTAGTCGAGACAGCCAACACTGAAGCTTTCTTT

J: TRBJ2-1
V: TRBV4-1
size: few
D: TRBD2
CDR3: CASSQTGTSGFYEQFF
DNA: TGCGCCAGCAGCCAAACCGGGACTAGCGGGTTCTATGAGCAGTTCTTC

J: TRBJ2-7
V: TRBV24-1
size: .
D: .
CDR3: CATSLKARGEQYF
DNA: TGTGCCACCAGTTTAAAAGCGCGGGGTGAGCAGTACTTC

J: TRBJ1-6
V: TRBV4-2
size: .
D: .
CDR3: CASSPKDLSSYNSPLHF
DNA: TGTGCCAGCAGCCCCAAAGACCTAAGCTCCTATAATTCACCCCTCCACTTT

J: TRBJ2-7
V: TRBV5-8
size: .
D: .
CDR3: CASSRQEGYEQYF
DNA: TGTGCCAGCAGCAGGCAGGAAGGCTACGAGCAGTACTTC

J: TRBJ1-2
V: TRBV27
size: few
D: TRBD1
CDR3: CASSSGTGGLFDYGYTF
DNA: TGTGCCAGCAGTTCCGGGACAGGGGGCCTCTTTGACTATGGCTACACCTTC

J: TRBJ2-1
V: TRBV2
size: few
D: TRBD2
CDR3: CASRLTSGRGNEQFF
DNA: TGTGCCAGCAGATTGACTAGCGGGAGGGGAAATGAGCAGTTCTTC

J: TRBJ2-1
V: TRBV18
size: few
D: TRBD1
CDR3: CASQRTGWDNEQFF
DNA: TGTGCCAGCCAGAGGACAGGGTGGGATAATGAGCAGTTCTTC

J: TRBJ1-1
V: TRBV11-2
size: many
D: .
CDR3: CASSLRRENTEAFF
DNA: TGTGCCAGCAGCTTACGTCGGGAGAACACTGAAGCTTTCTTT

J: TRBJ2-7
V: TRBV21-1
size: .
D: .
CDR3: CASSLGGVEGYEQYF
DNA: TGTGCCAGCAGCCTGGGGGGGGTGGAGGGCTACGAGCAGTACTTC

J: TRBJ2-7
V: TRBV2
size: few
D: TRBD2
CDR3: CASSSERGGLYEQYF
DNA: TGTGCCAGCAGTTCGGAGCGGGGGGGCCTATACGAGCAGTACTTC

J: TRBJ2-3
V: TRBV10-3
size: once
D: .
CDR3: CAISPSTTGTDTQYF
DNA: TGTGCCATCAGTCCCTCGACCACGGGCACAGATACGCAGTATTTT

J: TRBJ2-7
V: TRBV7-2
size: .
D: .
CDR3: CASSSNSYYEQYF
DNA: TGTGCCAGCAGCTCAAACTCCTACTACGAGCAGTACTTC

J: TRBJ2-7
V: TRBV11-2
size: few
D: TRBD2
CDR3: CASSFAGGPLYF
DNA: TGTGCCAGCAGCTTCGCGGGGGGGCCGCTGTACTTC

J: TRBJ1-4
V: TRBV10-2
size: few
D: .
CDR3: CASSAAGEEKLFF
DNA: TGCGCCAGCTCCGCGGCAGGGGAGGAAAAACTGTTTTTT

J: TRBJ1-6
V: TRBV25-1
size: many
D: .
CDR3: CASMGPGHARNSPLHF
DNA: TGTGCCAGCATGGGGCCTGGGCACGCTCGGAATTCACCCCTCCACTTT

J: TRBJ2-7
V: TRBV13
size: few
D: .
CDR3: CASSPSDTFSYEQYF
DNA: TGTGCCAGCAGCCCCTCGGACACCTTCTCCTACGAGCAGTACTTC

J: TRBJ1-3
V: TRBV27
size: .
D: .
CDR3: CASSSLFGNTIYF
DNA: TGTGCCAGCAGCAGTTTGTTTGGAAACACCATATATTTT

J: TRBJ2-7
V: TRBV30
size: many
D: .
CDR3: CAWMLVGNEQYF
DNA: TGTGCCTGGATGCTGGTGGGTAACGAGCAGTACTTC

J: TRBJ2-3
V: TRBV7-6
size: .
D: .
CDR3: CASSVTQATATQYF
DNA: TGTGCCAGCAGCGTAACGCAGGCAACAGCTACGCAGTATTTT

J: TRBJ2-5
V: TRBV7-9
size: many
D: .
CDR3: CASSSTGEAETQYF
DNA: TGTGCCAGCAGCTCGACGGGTGAGGCAGAGACCCAGTACTTC

J: TRBJ2-3
V: TRBV28
size: few
D: .
CDR3: CASTVQGRRSTDTQYF
DNA: TGTGCCAGCACCGTCCAGGGAAGGAGGAGCACAGATACGCAGTATTTT

J: TRBJ2-7
V: TRBV9
size: .
D: TRBD2
CDR3: CASSPGTSIFYEQYF
DNA: TGTGCCAGCAGCCCCGGGACTAGCATCTTCTACGAGCAGTACTTC

J: TRBJ1-1
V: TRBV5-1
size: .
D: .
CDR3: CASSPVGATEAFF
DNA: TGCGCCAGCAGCCCAGTGGGGGCCACTGAAGCTTTCTTT

J: TRBJ2-1
V: TRBV5-1
size: many
D: TRBD2
CDR3: CASSLETSGSQNNEQFF
DNA: TGCGCCAGCAGCTTGGAAACTAGCGGGTCACAGAACAATGAGCAGTTCTTC

J: TRBJ2-7
V: TRBV5-4
size: .
D: TRBD1
CDR3: CASNRGAYEQYF
DNA: TGTGCCAGTAACAGGGGCGCCTACGAGCAGTACTTC

J: TRBJ1-2
V: TRBV4-2
size: many
D: .
CDR3: CASSHIHRRRINYGYTF
DNA: TGTGCCAGCAGCCACATCCACAGACGCAGGATTAACTATGGCTACACCTTC